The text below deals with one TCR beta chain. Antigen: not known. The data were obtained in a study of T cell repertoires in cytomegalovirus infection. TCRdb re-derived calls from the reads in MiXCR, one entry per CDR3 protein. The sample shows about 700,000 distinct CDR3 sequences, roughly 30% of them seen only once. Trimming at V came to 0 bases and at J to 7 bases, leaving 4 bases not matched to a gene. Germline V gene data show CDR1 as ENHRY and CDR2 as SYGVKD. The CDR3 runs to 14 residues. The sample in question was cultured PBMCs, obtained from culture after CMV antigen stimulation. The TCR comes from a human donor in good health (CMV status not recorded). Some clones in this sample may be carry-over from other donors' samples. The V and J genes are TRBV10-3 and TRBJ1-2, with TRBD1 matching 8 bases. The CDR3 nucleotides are TGTGCCATCAGTGAGTCAGGACAGGGAGGTGGCTACACCTTC. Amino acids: CAISESGQGGGYTF.